The TCR beta chain under discussion was sequenced for a study of T cell responses to AZD1222 COVID-19 vaccine. With regard to this clone: Antigen unknown.

The table came from immunoSEQ multiplex PCR; TCRdb's copy has only in-frame clones and leaves some out. The profile covers 150,000 to 200,000 clones, with approximately 92% appearing a single time and around 1.5% taken by the ten largest. The CDR3 is 12 residues long. From germline, CDR1 is LGHDT and CDR2 YNNKEL (reference sequence). The V end lost 4 bases, the J end lost 0 bases, and 4 bases lay between the germline ends. Overall study results and limits: The reported proportion of spike-specific TCRs targeting unmutated variant regions was nearly half. The study sampled repertoires only after the peak T cell response.

This clonotype was obtained from an adult in good health. The sample was peripheral blood, taken on day 0 of AZD1222 vaccination. The chain has TRBV3-1 (or the pseudogene TRBV3-2) and TRBJ2-7; no clear D. The DNA for the CDR3 is TGTGCCAGCAGCCTCGCCTCCTACGAGCAGTACTTC. Its protein product is CASSLASYEQYF.